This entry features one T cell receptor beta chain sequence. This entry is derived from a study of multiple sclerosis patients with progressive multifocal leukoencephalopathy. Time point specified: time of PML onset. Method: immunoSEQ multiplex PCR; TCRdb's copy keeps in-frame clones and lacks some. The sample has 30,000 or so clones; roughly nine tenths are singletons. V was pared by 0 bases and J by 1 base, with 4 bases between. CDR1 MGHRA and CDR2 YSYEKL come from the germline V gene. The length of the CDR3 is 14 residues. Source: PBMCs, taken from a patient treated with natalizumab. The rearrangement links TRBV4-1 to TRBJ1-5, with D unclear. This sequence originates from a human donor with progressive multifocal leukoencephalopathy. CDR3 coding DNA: TGCGCCAGCAGCCAAGATATCAGCAATCAGCCCCAGCATTTT. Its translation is CASSQDISNQPQHF.